These 15 T cell receptor beta chains were all obtained from the same sample, sequenced in a study of identifying expanded T cells in peripheral blood. TCRdb's table, derived via immunoSEQ multiplex PCR, lists solely in-frame clones and lacks some. Of about 50,000 clones in the sample, around four fifths were seen once. Source material: blood. The receptors shown here come from a person aged 18-70 years in good health.

In this sample, this clone turned up once. The genes are TRBV2 and TRBJ2-1, with 10 bases aligning to TRBD2. Germline V gives CDR1 SNHLY, CDR2 FYNNEI. The CDR3 loop spans 15 amino acids. V trimming: 1 base; J trimming: 9 bases; junction bases outside the gene matches: 6. The CDR3 spells CASSEVIAGGGEQFF. CDR3 nucleotide sequence: TGTGCCAGCAGTGAAGTGATAGCGGGAGGTGGTGAGCAGTTCTTC.

This sequence joins TRBV6-4 and TRBJ1-2; 11 nucleotides match TRBD1. Germline CDR1 and CDR2: MRHNA and SNTAGT. The CDR3 spans 13 residues. V was pared by 10 bases and J by 7 bases, with 8 bases of the junction left unmatched. CDR3 sequence (DNA): TGTGCCACCAAGGACAGGGGGCCGGGTGGCTACACCTTC. It yields the protein CATKDRGPGGYTF.

The CDR3 loop reads CASSAVDPYNEQFF. Written as DNA, the CDR3 is TGTGCCAGCAGCGCGGTTGATCCTTACAATGAGCAGTTCTTC. The rearrangement uses TRBV2 and TRBJ2-1; D call uncertain. Trimming cost V 6 bases and J 4 bases, with 13 bases left between them. In germline, CDR1 is SNHLY, CDR2 FYNNEI. The CDR3 length is 14 residues.

The chain couples TRBV5-1 to TRBJ2-1, with 9 bases identical to TRBD2. J lost 9 bases, V lost 5 bases, and 12 bases had no gene match. The CDR3 totals 15 residues. Germline CDR1 SGHRS, CDR2 YFSETQ. CDR3 sequence (DNA): TGCGCCAGCAGGCTGGAGGGGGGACTAGCATTTGAGCAGTTCTTC. The encoded protein is CASRLEGGLAFEQFF.

The CDR3 region has the DNA TGTGCCAGCAGTGAAACTCGGGGGGGTGCGAACACCGGGGAGCTGTTTTTT. Its translation is CASSETRGGANTGELFF. The chain joins TRBV2 to TRBJ2-2, with 8 bases aligning to TRBD2. The length of the CDR3 is 17 residues. V lost 2 bases and J lost 0; bases outside the gene matches: 5. Germline-derived CDR1 and CDR2 are SNHLY and FYNNEI.

The V gene is TRBV10-2, the J gene TRBJ1-6; perhaps TRBD1 as D (5 bases). Trimming stripped 6 bases from V and 8 bases from J, with 11 bases between. Germline V gives CDR1 WSHSY, CDR2 SAAADI. This CDR3 has 13 amino acids. In nucleotides, the CDR3 is TGCGCCAGCAGCGAGGGGTGGGATTCACCCCTCCACTTT. This gives the protein CASSEGWDSPLHF.

The chain carries TRBV29-1 and TRBJ1-2; D uncertain. V was clipped by 1 base and J by 3 bases, with 12 bases between them. The germline V gene encodes CDR1 SQVTM and CDR2 ANQGSEA. CDR3 length equals 14 residues. This CDR3 is CSVEGGVGHYGYTF. As DNA, the CDR3 is TGCAGCGTTGAAGGGGGAGTTGGGCACTATGGCTACACCTTC. The variable domain in full, with the rest retrieved from reference TRBV29-1 and TRBJ1-2, is SAVISQKPSRDICQRGTSLTIQCQVDSQVTMMFWYRQQPGQSLTLIATANQGSEATYESGFVIDKFPISRPNLTFSTLTVSNMSPEDSSIYLCSVEGGVGHYGYTFGSGTRLTVV.

This chain links TRBV27 with TRBJ2-3, with 9 nucleotides matching TRBD2. The CDR3 runs 15 residues. V shed 4 bases, J shed 2 bases, and the junction held 4 bases outside the gene matches. The germline V gene encodes CDR1 MNHEY and CDR2 SMNVEV (reference sequence). The DNA for the CDR3 is TGTGCCAGCAGTTCCCTAGCGGGGTCCACAGATACGCAGTATTTT. This codes for CASSSLAGSTDTQYF.

The CDR3 protein is CASSSEGSRRWTEAFF. The CDR3 DNA is TGTGCCAGCAGCTCAGAGGGTTCGAGAAGGTGGACTGAAGCTTTCTTT. This chain links TRBV5-4 with TRBJ1-1; D is unresolved. This CDR3 has 16 amino acids. Germline V gene data show CDR1 as SGHNT and CDR2 as YYREEE (reference sequence). The ends were cut back, 3 bases at V and 5 bases at J, with 20 bases in the middle.

The chain is built from TRBV6-1 and TRBJ1-2, with TRBD1 matching 12 bases. Trimming cost V 4 bases and J 6 bases; bases outside gene matches: 6. CDR1 MNHNS and CDR2 SASEGT come from the germline V gene. CDR3 length equals 15 residues. Here the CDR3 reads CASSGRDRGQDGYTF. For the CDR3, the DNA is TGTGCCAGCAGTGGCCGGGACAGGGGGCAGGATGGCTACACCTTC.

The chain couples TRBV5-1 to TRBJ1-5; 7 bases agree with TRBD1. This CDR3 contains 15 residues. Germline V CDR1 and CDR2: SGHRS, YFSETQ. Losses at the gene ends were 0 bases for V and 2 bases for J; bases not matched to a gene: 2. The CDR3 sequence is CASSLETGGNQPQHF. DNA for the CDR3: TGCGCCAGCAGCTTGGAAACAGGGGGCAATCAGCCCCAGCATTTT.

This chain connects TRBV7-8 to TRBJ1-5; D remains ambiguous. In germline, CDR1 is SGHVS, CDR2 FQNEAQ. V lost 4 bases and J 0 bases, leaving 10 bases between the germline ends. The CDR3 sequence is 15 residues long. The CDR3 DNA follows: TGTGCCAGCAGCTCTTCGGGGTTTAGCAATCAGCCCCAGCATTTT. Translated: CASSSSGFSNQPQHF.

CDR3 coding DNA: TGTGCCAGCAGCCGACAGGGGGCTGGGACTGAAGCTTTCTTT. This sequence encodes CASSRQGAGTEAFF. The chain is built from TRBV5-8 and TRBJ1-1; the match to TRBD1 covers 10 bases. The CDR3 spans 14 residues. V lost 4 bases, J lost 5 bases, and 5 bases stayed unmatched. The V gene's germline CDR1 is SGHTS and CDR2 YDEGEE.

The chain links TRBV30 to TRBJ1-2; 9 bases align to TRBD1. V was pared by 1 base and J by 2 bases, with 2 bases of the junction left unmatched. Germline V lookup: CDR1 GTSNPN, CDR2 SVGIG (reference sequence). CDR3 length: 14 residues. CDR3 residues: CAWSGGTGNYGYTF. The DNA of the CDR3 is TGTGCCTGGAGTGGAGGGACAGGGAACTATGGCTACACCTTC.

This chain joins TRBV29-1 and TRBJ2-3; D is uncertain. V lost 2 bases and J lost 0, with 15 bases in between. The CDR3 sequence is 16 residues long. Germline V gene data show CDR1 as SQVTM and CDR2 as ANQGSEA. For the CDR3, the DNA is TGCAGCGTTGAAAAAGGTACACGAGCTAGCACAGATACGCAGTATTTT. Its protein is CSVEKGTRASTDTQYF.